These 28 T cell receptor beta chains share one sample of origin, sequenced in a study of blood T cell repertoires in COVID-19 (dated by TCRdb to the early 2020s). Library method: the immunoSEQ multiplex PCR assay. TCRdb retrieved this table from immuneACCESS and kept in-frame rearrangements only. Not all clones are present; in checked studies, unresolved V genes account for under half, and no reason is known for the remainder. Recorded for this sample are 250,000 to 300,000 clones; 70% to 90% of them occurred a single time. The ten biggest clones cover 0.75% to 1% of the sample. Sequencing was performed on PBMCs or T cells enriched from blood (not recorded which). Receptors were obtained from a woman in her twenties or thirties who had recovered from COVID-19.

V gene TRBV27 combines with J gene TRBJ2-1, with 7 nucleotides matching TRBD2. There are 16 residues in the CDR3. The V and J ends lost 1 base and 3 bases, in that order; junction bases with no gene match: 6. CDR1 and CDR2 from the germline V gene are MNHEY and SMNVEV (reference sequence). CDR3 coding DNA: TGTGCCAGCAGTTTATGGGCTAGCGGCAACTACAATGAGCAGTTCTTC. It translates to CASSLWASGNYNEQFF.

This clone was recorded only once. The chain is built from TRBV20-1 and TRBJ1-2; a possible D gene is TRBD1 (5 bases). Germline V gene lookup returns CDR1 DFQATT and CDR2 SNEGSKA (reference sequence). The CDR3 covers 15 residues. The V gene lost 3 bases and the J gene lost 9 bases, with 23 bases spanning the gap. The CDR3 loop reads CSASRPGSTVGSYTF. DNA of the CDR3: TGCAGTGCTAGTAGGCCAGGGTCGACGGTCGGCAGCTACACCTTC.

The chain links TRBV4-1 to TRBJ1-3; D call uncertain. The CDR3 spans 16 residues. The V end lost 0 bases, the J end lost 4 bases, and 13 bases lay between the germline ends. Germline V gene lookup returns CDR1 MGHRA and CDR2 YSYEKL. In nucleotides, the CDR3 is TGCGCCAGCAGCCAAGATCCCCCAGGTGGGGGAAACACCATATATTTT. The encoded protein is CASSQDPPGGGNTIYF.

The CDR3 DNA reads as TGTGCCAGCAGTTCCCCACACAGGGAAGCAATCCCCTATCGGCAGTTCTTC. Protein sequence: CASSSPHREAIPYRQFF. The chain couples TRBV28 to TRBJ2-1; the D gene is possibly TRBD1 (6 bases). V was trimmed by 4 bases and J by 12 bases, leaving 28 bases between them. Per the germline V gene, CDR1 is MDHEN and CDR2 is SYDVKM. The CDR3 totals 17 residues.

The rearrangement links TRBV2 to TRBJ1-5; 7 bases align to TRBD1. The CDR3 is 15 residues long. CDR1 and CDR2 from the germline V gene are SNHLY and FYNNEI. With V trimmed by 4 bases and J by 4 bases, 7 bases remained unmatched. CDR3 DNA sequence: TGTGCCAGCAGTGGACAGGGCCGGATAAATCAGCCCCAGCATTTT. Protein: CASSGQGRINQPQHF.

The chain combines TRBV9 with TRBJ2-5, with 8 bases that match TRBD1. The germline gives CDR1 SGDLS, CDR2 YYNGEE. Unmatched junction bases numbered 8, after V lost 4 bases and J lost 6 bases. This CDR3 spans 14 amino acids. The CDR3 sequence: CASSMGQDVQTQYF. Here the CDR3 DNA reads TGTGCCAGCAGCATGGGACAGGATGTGCAGACCCAGTACTTC.

The chain uses TRBV4-1 and TRBJ1-1, with 7 bases aligning to TRBD1. After removal of 1 base from V and 8 bases from J, the junction contained 13 bases not matched to a gene. CDR1 MGHRA and CDR2 YSYEKL come from the germline V gene. This CDR3 spans 16 amino acids. The CDR3: CASSQARVQQGTEAFF. CDR3 bases: TGCGCCAGCAGCCAAGCTCGGGTTCAACAGGGGACCGAAGCTTTCTTT.

The V gene is TRBV5-1, the J gene TRBJ1-1; the D gene is possibly TRBD1 (6 bases). Germline V lookup: CDR1 SGHRS, CDR2 YFSETQ. The V end was cut by 3 bases, the J end by 4 bases, with 16 bases between. The CDR3 is made up of 15 amino acids. The CDR3 loop is CASSSGGGEGTEAFF. The CDR3 DNA reads as TGCGCCAGCAGCTCCGGAGGGGGGGAGGGCACTGAAGCTTTCTTT.

J is TRBJ2-1 and V is TRBV28; a possible D gene is TRBD2 (5 bases). Germline CDR1 MDHEN, CDR2 SYDVKM. The CDR3 has 12 residues. CDR3 amino acids: CVTGSSYNEQFF. The CDR3 coding sequence is TGTGTTACGGGGAGCTCCTACAATGAGCAGTTCTTC.

This sequence joins TRBV7-3 and TRBJ1-2; 10 bases fit TRBD1. CDR3 size: 16 residues. Germline CDR1 is SGHTA and CDR2 is FQGTGA. V lost 2 bases and J lost 5; bases outside the gene matches: 8. As DNA, the CDR3 is TGTGCCAGCAGCTTAGGTGGGACAGGGGTTACGTATGGCTACACCTTC. It codes for CASSLGGTGVTYGYTF.

CDR3 DNA sequence: TGTGCCAGCAGCTTTTTCGGGTCTTTCTACACCTTC. Amino acid sequence: CASSFFGSFYTF. V is TRBV5-6 and J is TRBJ1-2; D unclear. The germline CDR1 and CDR2 sequences are SGHDT and YYEEEE. Between the trimmed V and J ends, which lost 2 bases and 10 bases, there was a span of 12 bases. This CDR3 has 12 residues.

The J gene is TRBJ2-1, the V gene TRBV4-1, with 12 bases lining up with TRBD2. Germline values: CDR1 MGHRA, CDR2 YSYEKL. The CDR3 has 16 residues. Trimming cost V 2 bases and J 6 bases; bases outside gene matches: 5. This CDR3 reads CASSQPTSGSRNEQFF. CDR3 sequence (DNA): TGCGCCAGCAGCCAACCGACTAGCGGGAGTCGCAATGAGCAGTTCTTC.

This clone was counted once. The genes are TRBV5-1 and TRBJ2-1; D gene ambiguous. Germline-derived CDR1 and CDR2 are SGHRS and YFSETQ. CDR3 length: 15 residues. V dropped 0 bases and J dropped 4 bases, with 11 bases sitting between them. CDR3 protein: CASSLAAVGYNEQFF. The CDR3 nucleotides read TGCGCCAGCAGCTTGGCCGCCGTCGGTTACAATGAGCAGTTCTTC.

J is TRBJ1-5 and V is TRBV6-5; a weak D match, TRBD1 (6 bases). With 6 bases removed from V and 7 bases from J, the gap between germline ends came to 16 bases. This CDR3 has 14 residues. CDR1 and CDR2 (germline): MNHEY, SVGAGI. The CDR3 region has the DNA TGTGCCAGCAGCCACGAGGGGGGGGGACAGCCCCAGCATTTT. Translating it yields CASSHEGGGQPQHF.

This rearrangement joins TRBV29-1 to TRBJ1-3, with 9 bases aligning to TRBD1. The CDR3 is 14 amino acids. V dropped 5 bases and J dropped 4; count of bases not matched to a gene: 6. Looked up from germline, CDR1 is SQVTM and CDR2 is ANQGSEA. CDR3 in amino acids: CSVIQGAVGNTIYF. The CDR3 DNA reads as TGCAGCGTTATACAGGGGGCGGTCGGAAACACCATATATTTT.

The chain employs TRBV19 and TRBJ2-1; 9 nucleotides align to TRBD2. The trim removed 11 bases at V and 7 bases at J, leaving 12 bases unmatched. The CDR3 is made up of 14 amino acids. Germline V lookup: CDR1 LNHDA, CDR2 SQIVND (reference sequence). CDR3 amino acids: CASIGGGARNEQFF. The DNA of the CDR3 is TGTGCCTCGATTGGCGGGGGGGCCAGGAATGAGCAGTTCTTC.

J is TRBJ1-6 and V is TRBV5-6; perhaps TRBD1 as D (6 bases). The germline gives CDR1 SGHDT, CDR2 YYEEEE. Trimming pared 2 bases from V and 8 bases from J, leaving 20 bases between. The CDR3 has 17 amino acids. The CDR3 loop is CASSFFRQDLGYSPLHF. The CDR3 nucleotides read TGTGCCAGCAGCTTCTTTAGACAGGACTTGGGTTATTCACCCCTCCACTTT.

This clone came up a few times. This rearrangement joins TRBV24-1 to TRBJ2-2; D possibly corresponds to TRBD1 (5 bases). CDR1 is KGHDR and CDR2 is SFDVKD in the germline V gene. The ends were cut back, 1 base at V and 3 bases at J, with 8 bases in the middle. The CDR3 spans 15 residues. The CDR3 sequence is CATSDFTRDTGELFF. CDR3 DNA sequence: TGTGCCACCAGTGATTTCACCAGGGACACCGGGGAGCTGTTTTTT.

The rearrangement uses TRBV7-8 and TRBJ1-2; D may be TRBD1 (5 bases). V lost 1 base and J lost 4, with 13 bases in between. CDR3 length: 15 residues. Looked up from germline, CDR1 is SGHVS and CDR2 is FQNEAQ. The CDR3 sequence: CASSLGRGGVYGYTF. CDR3 coding DNA: TGTGCCAGCAGCTTAGGCCGGGGAGGGGTCTATGGCTACACCTTC.

This clone was picked up one time. The chain's CDR3 is CASSGRQGTEAFF. Here the CDR3 DNA reads TGTGCCAGCAGCGGGCGACAGGGCACTGAAGCTTTCTTT. The J gene is TRBJ1-1, the V gene TRBV9; 7 bases fit TRBD1. J lost 4 bases, V lost 3 bases, and 3 bases had no gene match. The germline gives CDR1 SGDLS, CDR2 YYNGEE. This CDR3 comprises 13 residues. The complete variable domain, with remaining parts taken from reference TRBV9 and TRBJ1-1, reads DSGVTQTPKHLITATGQRVTLRCSPRSGDLSVYWYQQSLDQGLQFLIQYYNGEERAKGNILERFSAQQFPDLHSELNLSSLELGDSALYFCASSGRQGTEAFFGQGTRLTVV.

This chain joins TRBV19 and TRBJ1-2; 11 nucleotides match TRBD1. Trimming took 3 bases from V and 5 from J; bases not matched to a gene: 11. CDR1 is LNHDA and CDR2 is SQIVND in the germline V gene (reference sequence). The CDR3 runs 17 residues. The CDR3 protein is CASSINGQGAQKYGYTF. CDR3 DNA sequence: TGTGCCAGTAGTATCAACGGACAGGGGGCGCAGAAGTATGGCTACACCTTC. The full variable domain, its missing parts supplied by reference TRBV19 and TRBJ1-2, is DGGITQSPKYLFRKEGQNVTLSCEQNLNHDAMYWYRQDPGQGLRLIYYSQIVNDFQKGDIAEGYSVSREKKESFPLTVTSAQKNPTAFYLCASSINGQGAQKYGYTFGSGTRLTVV.

The chain couples TRBV28 to TRBJ1-2; no reliable D call. Germline CDR1 is MDHEN and CDR2 is SYDVKM. Trimming took off 6 bases at V and 8 bases at J, with 13 bases between the two ends. This CDR3 has 12 residues. CDR3 DNA: TGTGCCAGCAGGATCGGGGTAGACGGCTACACCTTC. Translation: CASRIGVDGYTF.

The rearrangement uses TRBV6-6 and TRBJ1-1; maybe TRBD1 (6 bases). Germline V gives CDR1 MNHNY, CDR2 SVGAGI (reference sequence). The CDR3 covers 11 residues. Trimming removed 10 bases at V and 4 bases at J, with 10 bases between. CDR3 sequence reads: CATTRGTEAFF. The CDR3 region has the DNA TGTGCCACTACCAGGGGCACTGAAGCTTTCTTT.

This chain joins TRBV6-5 and TRBJ1-2, with TRBD1 identical over 8 bases. Germline lookup yields CDR1 MNHEY and CDR2 SVGAGI. Germline trimming cut 4 bases from V and 0 bases from J; bases unmatched to any gene: 7. CDR3 size: 16 residues. Here the CDR3 reads CASSFRGPGANYGYTF. The CDR3 nucleotides read TGTGCCAGCAGTTTCAGGGGGCCAGGAGCTAACTATGGCTACACCTTC.

Only one count was recorded for this clone. The gene calls are TRBV10-3 and TRBJ1-6, with D possibly matching TRBD1 (6 bases). CDR1 and CDR2 (germline): ENHRY, SYGVKD. The CDR3 totals 17 residues. V lost 0 bases and J 0 bases, leaving 9 bases between the germline ends. As DNA, the CDR3 is TGTGCCATCAGTGAGTCCACAGGGCGCTCCTATAATTCACCCCTCCACTTT. Encoded protein: CAISESTGRSYNSPLHF.

V gene TRBV24-1 combines with J gene TRBJ2-3; perhaps TRBD1 as D (6 bases). Trimming removed 6 bases at V and 2 bases at J, with 11 bases between. CDR3 length: 14 residues. The germline CDR1 and CDR2 sequences are KGHDR and SFDVKD. CDR3 nucleotide sequence: TGTGCCACCAGTCTAGACAGGAACACAGATACGCAGTATTTT. Its protein product is CATSLDRNTDTQYF.

The rearrangement joins TRBV2 to TRBJ1-2; no clear D. From germline, CDR1 is SNHLY and CDR2 FYNNEI. CDR3 length equals 12 residues. Trimming left V 11 bases short and J 2 bases short, with 12 bases between. DNA for the CDR3: TGTGCCGGAGGTCGGGGAAACTATGGCTACACCTTC. It specifies CAGGRGNYGYTF. Full variable domain (outside the CDR3, taken from reference TRBV2 and TRBJ1-2): EPEVTQTPSHQVTQMGQEVILRCVPISNHLYFYWYRQILGQKVEFLVSFYNNEISEKSEIFDDQFSVERPDGSNFTLKIRSTKLEDSAMYFCAGGRGNYGYTFGSGTRLTVV.

The V gene is TRBV27, the J gene TRBJ2-2; D unclear. The germline gives CDR1 MNHEY, CDR2 SMNVEV (reference sequence). Between the trimmed V and J ends, which lost 5 bases and 4 bases, there was a span of 8 bases. This CDR3 region has 13 residues. The CDR3 sequence is CASSGISTGELFF. CDR3 DNA: TGTGCCAGCAGTGGTATCAGCACCGGGGAGCTGTTTTTT.